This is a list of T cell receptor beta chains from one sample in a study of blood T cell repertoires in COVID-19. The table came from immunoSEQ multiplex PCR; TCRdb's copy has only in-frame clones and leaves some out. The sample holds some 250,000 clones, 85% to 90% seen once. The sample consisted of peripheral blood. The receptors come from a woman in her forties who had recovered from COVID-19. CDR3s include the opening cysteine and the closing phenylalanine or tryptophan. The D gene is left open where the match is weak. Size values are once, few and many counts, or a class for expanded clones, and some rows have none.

DNA: TGTGCCAGCAGCTTAGGGGCGGGAGGGGGTGAGCAGTTCTTC; CDR3: CASSLGAGGGEQFF; J: TRBJ2-1; V: TRBV7-8; D: TRBD2; size: .
DNA: TGTTGGCGGGACAGGGATCACTCACCCCTCCACTTT; CDR3: CWRDRDHSPLHF; J: TRBJ1-6; V: TRBV19; D: TRBD1; size: .
DNA: TGTGCCAGCAGCCCACGAGGGGGCGGGTTAAGGGGGACTGAAGCTTTCTTT; CDR3: CASSPRGGGLRGTEAFF; J: TRBJ1-1; V: TRBV11-2; D: TRBD1; size: .
DNA: TGTGCCAGCACCCGGAGGGCGGCGGGGGGGGAGCTGTTTTTT; CDR3: CASTRRAAGGELFF; J: TRBJ2-2; V: TRBV6-5; D: .; size: .
DNA: TGCGCCAGCAGCTTGGTGGGCCCGGAGACCCAGTACTTC; CDR3: CASSLVGPETQYF; J: TRBJ2-5; V: TRBV5-1; D: .; size: .
DNA: TGCGCCAGCACCCCGACAGGGGGTCTCGACGAGCAGTACTTC; CDR3: CASTPTGGLDEQYF; J: TRBJ2-7; V: TRBV5-1; D: TRBD1; size: .
DNA: TGTGCCAGCAGCGCCGCCGGGACAGGGAACACTGAAGCTTTCTTT; CDR3: CASSAAGTGNTEAFF; J: TRBJ1-1; V: TRBV9; D: TRBD1; size: .
DNA: TGTGCCAGCAGCCAAGCGACAGGGGGCTGGGGCTACACCTTC; CDR3: CASSQATGGWGYTF; J: TRBJ1-2; V: TRBV14; D: TRBD1; size: once
DNA: TGCAGCGTTGGGGCTGCGGGACCCTACGAGCAGTACTTC; CDR3: CSVGAAGPYEQYF; J: TRBJ2-7; V: TRBV29-1; D: .; size: .
DNA: TGTGCCAGCAGCCGCCACAGGGGGCGAGGGCCCCAGCATTTT; CDR3: CASSRHRGRGPQHF; J: TRBJ1-5; V: TRBV7-7; D: TRBD1; size: .
DNA: TGCGCCAGCAGTGAGTTTGCGGGGGCCTACAATGAGCAGTTCTTC; CDR3: CASSEFAGAYNEQFF; J: TRBJ2-1; V: TRBV10-2; D: TRBD2; size: .
DNA: TGTGCCAGCAGCCCCGGGACTAGGGAGCAGTACTTC; CDR3: CASSPGTREQYF; J: TRBJ2-7; V: TRBV11-3; D: TRBD2; size: .
DNA: TGTGCCAGCTCACCCCGCCCGGGGGAGCAGTTCTTC; CDR3: CASSPRPGEQFF; J: TRBJ2-1; V: TRBV18; D: .; size: .
DNA: TGTGCCAGCAGTTCGTGGACTAGCGGGTTGGCCAAAAACATTCAGTACTTC; CDR3: CASSSWTSGLAKNIQYF; J: TRBJ2-4; V: TRBV27; D: TRBD2; size: .
DNA: TGCAGTGCTAGTGGGGGACTCGGGGACGAGCAGTACTTC; CDR3: CSASGGLGDEQYF; J: TRBJ2-7; V: TRBV20-1; D: .; size: .
DNA: TGTGCCAGTAGTACCGACCGGGACACCTTCACAGATACGCAGTATTTT; CDR3: CASSTDRDTFTDTQYF; J: TRBJ2-3; V: TRBV19; D: .; size: .
DNA: TGTGCCAGCAGTTTAGGTGGACAGCTCGAAGCTTTCTTT; CDR3: CASSLGGQLEAFF; J: TRBJ1-1; V: TRBV12-3/TRBV12-4; D: .; size: .
DNA: TGCGCCAGCAGCCCCGACATGAACACTGAAGCTTTCTTT; CDR3: CASSPDMNTEAFF; J: TRBJ1-1; V: TRBV4-1; D: .; size: .
DNA: TGTGCCAGCAGTGGCAGGGTGAACACTGAAGCTTTCTTT; CDR3: CASSGRVNTEAFF; J: TRBJ1-1; V: TRBV25-1; D: .; size: .
DNA: TGTGCCAGCAGTTATGCCCAGACTACCTCCTACGAGCAGTACTTC; CDR3: CASSYAQTTSYEQYF; J: TRBJ2-7; V: TRBV6-2/TRBV6-3; D: .; size: .
DNA: TGTGCCAGCAGCCCGGGACAGTCAAACACAGATACGCAGTATTTT; CDR3: CASSPGQSNTDTQYF; J: TRBJ2-3; V: TRBV14; D: TRBD1; size: .
DNA: TGTGCCAGCAGTCCCCGGGATTCGAACACCGGGGAGCTGTTTTTT; CDR3: CASSPRDSNTGELFF; J: TRBJ2-2; V: TRBV6-5; D: .; size: .
DNA: TGCAGTGCTAGTCCGAGGACAGGGTGGGAGACCCAGTACTTC; CDR3: CSASPRTGWETQYF; J: TRBJ2-5; V: TRBV20-1; D: TRBD1; size: .
DNA: TGCGCCAGCAGCTTGGGGGGGACAGGTAGTCCCTACGAGCAGTACTTC; CDR3: CASSLGGTGSPYEQYF; J: TRBJ2-7; V: TRBV5-1; D: TRBD1; size: once
DNA: TGTGCCAGCAGCCCCCGGGGGGGCGGGAGCCGGTACGAGCAGTACTTC; CDR3: CASSPRGGGSRYEQYF; J: TRBJ2-7; V: TRBV9; D: TRBD2; size: .